Following are 32 T cell receptor beta chains from one sample sequenced in a study of blood T cell repertoires in COVID-19. TCRdb's copy holds only in-frame clones and misses some; the assay was immunoSEQ multiplex PCR. Of 320,000 or so clones detected, approximately 89% appear once; the ten largest clones hold around 5%. The source material was PBMCs or T cells enriched from blood (not recorded which). Receptor source: a man younger than 45 who had recovered from COVID-19.

This clone showed up just a few times. This chain uses TRBV19 with TRBJ1-6; TRBD1 is a possible D gene (5 bases). The CDR3 has 16 residues. Germline CDR1 and CDR2: LNHDA and SQIVND (reference sequence). The ends were cut back, 6 bases at V and 9 bases at J, with 21 bases in the middle. The chain's CDR3 is CASSDSRVAGGSPLHF. CDR3 coding DNA: TGTGCCAGTAGCGATTCCAGGGTTGCAGGTGGTTCACCCCTCCACTTT.

The chain is built from TRBV2 and TRBJ1-5; D is unresolved. The germline CDR1 and CDR2 sequences are SNHLY and FYNNEI. This CDR3 region has 14 residues. V was clipped by 8 bases and J by 0 bases, with 11 bases between them. The CDR3 nucleotides read TGTGCCAGCGGAGAAACTGGTAGCAATCAGCCCCAGCATTTT. It specifies CASGETGSNQPQHF.

The gene calls are TRBV3-1 (or the pseudogene TRBV3-2) and TRBJ2-5, with 12 bases matching TRBD2. The CDR3 length is 20 residues. Germline assignment: CDR1 LGHDT and CDR2 YNNKEL (reference sequence). The J segment lost 0 bases and the V segment lost 1 base, leaving 12 bases of the junction unmatched. Here the CDR3 reads CASSQGGAGLAGPHQETQYF. Written as DNA, the CDR3 is TGTGCCAGCAGCCAAGGTGGCGCCGGACTAGCGGGGCCCCACCAAGAGACCCAGTACTTC.

V and J are TRBV5-4 and TRBJ2-7; 8 bases match TRBD1. In germline, CDR1 is SGHNT, CDR2 YYREEE (reference sequence). V shed 5 bases and J 4 bases; nucleotides not matched to a gene: 11. The CDR3 has 15 amino acids. The DNA for the CDR3 is TGTGCCAGCAGTTCAGGGCGGACAGGGATTTACGAGCAGTACTTC. It is translated as CASSSGRTGIYEQYF.

V and J are TRBV4-2 and TRBJ1-5; 9 bases line up with TRBD1. Per germline, CDR1 LGHNA and CDR2 YNFKEQ. This CDR3 is 15 amino acids long. The ends lost 1 base at V and 8 bases at J; junction bases unmatched: 6. CDR3 amino acids: CASSQGQGVFKPQHF. DNA of the CDR3: TGTGCCAGCAGCCAAGGACAGGGGGTTTTCAAGCCCCAGCATTTT.

The gene calls are TRBV7-9 and TRBJ1-2; D not resolved. CDR3 length: 13 amino acids. V lost 5 bases, J lost 4 bases, and 11 bases lay in between. Germline CDR1 reads SEHNR; CDR2 reads FQNEAQ (reference sequence). The CDR3 sequence is CASSPEGSYGYTF. As DNA, the CDR3 is TGTGCCAGCAGCCCGGAGGGCAGCTATGGCTACACCTTC.

The V call is TRBV9, the J call TRBJ1-2; no definite D call. V was shortened by 0 bases and J by 8 bases, with 8 bases between the two germline ends. The V gene's germline CDR1 is SGDLS and CDR2 YYNGEE. This CDR3 is 12 amino acids long. CDR3 residues: CASSVGGEGYTF. The CDR3 nucleotides read TGTGCCAGCAGCGTAGGAGGCGAGGGCTACACCTTC.

This clone showed up just once. The chain links TRBV18 to TRBJ1-1; no firm D call. From germline, CDR1 is KGHSH and CDR2 LQKENI. The CDR3 length is 13 residues. V lost 4 bases to trimming and J lost 0 bases, with 6 bases between them. The CDR3 reads CASSRLLNTEAFF. For the CDR3, the DNA is TGTGCCAGCTCACGTTTATTGAACACTGAAGCTTTCTTT.

The chain combines TRBV29-1 with TRBJ1-1, with TRBD1 identical over 10 bases. CDR3 length: 15 residues. Unmatched junction bases numbered 8, after V lost 7 bases and J lost 0 bases. The germline V gene encodes CDR1 SQVTM and CDR2 ANQGSEA. The chain's CDR3 is CSGGAGQGVNTEAFF. CDR3 coding DNA: TGCAGCGGGGGAGCCGGACAGGGGGTGAACACTGAAGCTTTCTTT.

This clone was recorded a few times. The V and J genes are TRBV7-9 and TRBJ2-7; 9 nucleotides align to TRBD2. With 1 base clipped from V and 4 bases from J, the junction kept 8 bases outside the gene matches. CDR1 SEHNR and CDR2 FQNEAQ come from the germline V gene (reference sequence). CDR3 size: 16 residues. Here the CDR3 reads CASSLGEGLAGYEQYF. In nucleotides, the CDR3 is TGTGCCAGCAGCTTAGGGGAGGGGCTAGCGGGGTACGAGCAGTACTTC.

The chain combines TRBV19 with TRBJ2-1; 11 bases are shared with TRBD2. CDR1 and CDR2 from the germline V gene are LNHDA and SQIVND (reference sequence). The J segment lost 7 bases and the V segment lost 3 bases, leaving 5 bases of the junction unmatched. The CDR3 is made up of 15 amino acids. CDR3 residues: CASSMVIAGGNEQFF. The CDR3, as DNA: TGTGCCAGTAGTATGGTGATAGCGGGGGGGAATGAGCAGTTCTTC.

The chain uses TRBV12-3 or TRBV12-4 and TRBJ2-2; unclear D gene. Trimming cost V 3 bases and J 7 bases, with 6 bases left between them. The CDR3 covers 12 residues. The CDR3 region is CASSFQVGELFF. The DNA of the CDR3 is TGTGCCAGCAGTTTCCAGGTCGGGGAGCTGTTTTTT.

The V call is TRBV5-4, the J call TRBJ2-7; maybe TRBD2 (6 bases). Germline V gene lookup returns CDR1 SGHNT and CDR2 YYREEE (reference sequence). The CDR3 contains 15 residues. Trimming left V 0 bases short and J 2 bases short, with 12 bases between. CDR3 in DNA: TGTGCCAGCAGCTTGGGGGGGGACGCAGCCTACGAGCAGTACTTC. This translates into CASSLGGDAAYEQYF.

The chain has TRBV6-5 and TRBJ2-3; TRBD1 is a possible D gene (6 bases). The CDR3 is made up of 15 amino acids. CDR1 MNHEY and CDR2 SVGAGI come from the germline V gene. V gave up 6 bases and J gave up 6 bases, with 19 bases separating them. The CDR3 DNA sequence: TGTGCCAGCAGCCGGGACATGGGGGCGTTGGATACGCAGTATTTT. Residues: CASSRDMGALDTQYF.

The J gene is TRBJ1-5, the V gene TRBV10-3; no firm D call. From germline, CDR1 is ENHRY and CDR2 SYGVKD. The CDR3 length is 15 residues. The ends were cut back, 0 bases at V and 0 bases at J, with 6 bases in the middle. Written as DNA, the CDR3 is TGTGCCATCAGTGAGTCGGGAGGTAGCAATCAGCCCCAGCATTTT. This codes for CAISESGGSNQPQHF.

V usage is TRBV28 and J usage is TRBJ2-2, with 9 bases aligning to TRBD1. This CDR3 spans 18 amino acids. V was clipped by 5 bases and J by 4 bases; unmatched bases: 14. CDR1 and CDR2 from the germline V gene are MDHEN and SYDVKM. The CDR3 DNA follows: TGTGCCAGCAGTCAATCCGGACAGGGGACGGGGGGCACCGGGGAGCTGTTTTTT. Protein: CASSQSGQGTGGTGELFF.

In the case of this clone: At one end, the junction sequence differs from germline, possibly due to a read error. This chain connects TRBV2 to TRBJ1-2; D not resolved. Germline lookup yields CDR1 SNHLY and CDR2 FYNNEI. The CDR3 spans 13 residues. Here the CDR3 DNA reads TGTGCCAGCAGTGAAGCGGAGGCGGCGGGCACGGCCTTC. Translating it yields CASSEAEAAGTAF.

This chain connects TRBV18 to TRBJ2-3, with D perhaps TRBD2 (5 bases). Trimming pared 4 bases from V and 4 bases from J, leaving 15 bases between. Germline V gene lookup returns CDR1 KGHSH and CDR2 LQKENI. The length of the CDR3 is 15 residues. CDR3 protein: CASSQGVLTPDTQYF. CDR3 DNA sequence: TGTGCCAGCTCACAGGGAGTTTTGACCCCAGATACGCAGTATTTT.

The J gene is TRBJ1-5, the V gene TRBV19; TRBD1 matches at 7 bases. V dropped 4 bases and J dropped 16; count of bases not matched to a gene: 10. The CDR3 loop spans 12 amino acids. The germline V gene has CDR1 LNHDA and CDR2 SQIVND (reference sequence). The CDR3 sequence is CASSTGQRSLHF. DNA of the CDR3: TGTGCCAGTAGTACGGGACAGCGATCTCTCCATTTT. Full variable domain (missing parts from reference TRBV19 and TRBJ1-5): DGGITQSPKYLFRKEGQNVTLSCEQNLNHDAMYWYRQDPGQGLRLIYYSQIVNDFQKGDIAEGYSVSREKKESFPLTVTSAQKNPTAFYLCASSTGQRSLHFGDGTRLSIL.

The chain employs TRBV15 and TRBJ2-1, with TRBD2 matching over 16 bases. In germline, CDR1 is LNHNV, CDR2 YYDKDF (reference sequence). Trimming removed 0 bases from V and 5 bases from J; junction bases left unmatched: 7. The CDR3 runs 19 residues. CDR3 amino acids: CATSRDLGLAGGPDNEQFF. CDR3 DNA sequence: TGTGCCACCAGCAGAGATCTGGGACTAGCGGGGGGGCCCGACAATGAGCAGTTCTTC.

The genes are TRBV10-3 and TRBJ2-2; no definite D call. V was pared by 8 bases and J by 4 bases, with 11 bases between. This CDR3 contains 13 residues. Germline CDR1 ENHRY, CDR2 SYGVKD. The CDR3 bases are TGTGCCATCGGCGGCAGCAGCACCGGGGAGCTGTTTTTT. Its translation: CAIGGSSTGELFF.

The gene calls are TRBV30 and TRBJ1-2, with 10 bases fitting TRBD1. CDR1 is GTSNPN, CDR2 SVGIG, per germline (reference sequence). This CDR3 has 15 amino acids. The V gene end was trimmed by 2 bases and the J gene end by 5 bases; junction bases not matched to a gene: 8. This CDR3 is CAWSTRDRGGYGYTF. The CDR3 coding sequence is TGTGCCTGGAGTACCCGGGACAGGGGCGGGTATGGCTACACCTTC.

This clone turned up a few times. The J gene is TRBJ1-3, the V gene TRBV11-2; the D is unclear. Looked up from germline, CDR1 is SGHAT and CDR2 is FQNNGV. The CDR3 is made up of 14 amino acids. Trimming stripped 4 bases from V and 0 bases from J, with 7 bases between. CDR3 amino acids: CASSSVVSGNTIYF. CDR3 coding DNA: TGTGCCAGCAGCTCGGTGGTCTCTGGAAACACCATATATTTT. The full variable domain, in which reference TRBV11-2 and TRBJ1-3 provide the parts outside the CDR3, is EAGVAQSPRYKIIEKRQSVAFWCNPISGHATLYWYQQILGQGPKLLIQFQNNGVVDDSQLPKDRFSAERLKGVDSTLKIQPAKLEDSAVYLCASSSVVSGNTIYFGEGSWLTVV.

The V call is TRBV2, the J call TRBJ1-5; D is perhaps TRBD1 (5 bases). Looked up from germline, CDR1 is SNHLY and CDR2 is FYNNEI. This CDR3 spans 15 amino acids. Trimming pared 3 bases from V and 6 bases from J, leaving 15 bases between. The CDR3 bases are TGTGCCAGCAGTGAGTATTTGCAGGGAAGTCAGCCCCAGCATTTT. Amino acids: CASSEYLQGSQPQHF. The full variable domain, completed using reference TRBV2 and TRBJ1-5, is EPEVTQTPSHQVTQMGQEVILRCVPISNHLYFYWYRQILGQKVEFLVSFYNNEISEKSEIFDDQFSVERPDGSNFTLKIRSTKLEDSAMYFCASSEYLQGSQPQHFGDGTRLSIL.

The chain couples TRBV5-4 to TRBJ1-4, with D possibly matching TRBD1 (6 bases). In germline, CDR1 is SGHNT, CDR2 YYREEE (reference sequence). The CDR3 has 14 residues. Trimming stripped 1 base from V and 6 bases from J, with 10 bases between. This CDR3 is CASSLRGSDEKLFF. CDR3 sequence (DNA): TGTGCCAGCAGCTTGAGGGGGAGTGATGAAAAACTGTTTTTT.

The chain joins TRBV6-5 to TRBJ2-1; a possible D gene is TRBD1 (6 bases). In germline, CDR1 is MNHEY, CDR2 SVGAGI. The CDR3 sequence is 16 residues long. The V and J ends lost 4 bases and 5 bases respectively, with 18 bases between them. In nucleotides, the CDR3 is TGTGCCAGCAGTTCATCGACAGGACCGACTAACAATGAGCAGTTCTTC. This codes for CASSSSTGPTNNEQFF.

This rearrangement joins TRBV7-9 to TRBJ2-7; TRBD2 matches 9 bases. Per germline, CDR1 SEHNR and CDR2 FQNEAQ (reference sequence). The CDR3 covers 15 residues. V was clipped by 5 bases and J by 0 bases; unmatched bases: 5. The CDR3 coding sequence is TGTGCCAGCAGCCCTAGCGGGGTTATCTCCTACGAGCAGTACTTC. It codes for CASSPSGVISYEQYF.

This clone was picked up one time. The chain recombines TRBV10-3 with TRBJ2-5, with D maybe TRBD1 (6 bases). Per the germline V gene, CDR1 is ENHRY and CDR2 is SYGVKD. The CDR3 is 14 residues long. The V end was cut by 6 bases, the J end by 0 bases, with 11 bases between. The CDR3 sequence: CAIRGTGYQETQYF. The CDR3 region has the DNA TGTGCCATCAGGGGAACAGGGTACCAAGAGACCCAGTACTTC.

The CDR3 DNA reads TGTGCCAGCAGTTTAAACAGGGGCTATGGCTACACCTTC. This codes for CASSLNRGYGYTF. The rearrangement joins TRBV27 to TRBJ1-2; 7 bases match TRBD1. The ends lost 2 bases at V and 4 bases at J; junction bases unmatched: 1. CDR1 is MNHEY and CDR2 is SMNVEV in the germline V gene (reference sequence). The CDR3 loop spans 13 amino acids.

With respect to this clone: Different DNA sequences within this sample yield the same CDR3. This chain connects TRBV5-1 to TRBJ2-6; tentatively, D is TRBD1 (5 bases). The V end was cut by 3 bases, the J end by 2 bases, with 9 bases between. The CDR3 sequence is 15 residues long. Germline CDR1 is SGHRS and CDR2 is YFSETQ. CDR3 residues: CASSSTGAGANVLTF. CDR3 DNA sequence: TGCGCCAGCAGCTCTACAGGAGCTGGGGCCAACGTCCTGACTTTC.

J is TRBJ2-3 and V is TRBV7-3; D might be TRBD1 (5 bases). The CDR3 length is 14 residues. Trimming stripped 2 bases from V and 5 bases from J, with 11 bases between. Germline assignment: CDR1 SGHTA and CDR2 FQGTGA. The CDR3 reads CASSLATAKDTQYF. Written as DNA, the CDR3 is TGTGCCAGCAGCTTAGCGACAGCCAAAGATACGCAGTATTTT.

The V call is TRBV19, the J call TRBJ1-2; D may be TRBD1 (6 bases). CDR1 and CDR2 from the germline V gene are LNHDA and SQIVND (reference sequence). This CDR3 contains 12 residues. Trimming stripped 3 bases from V and 8 bases from J, with 10 bases between. In DNA, the CDR3 is TGTGCCAGTAGTATCCTACAGGGAGGCTACACCTTC. Amino acids: CASSILQGGYTF.